The 30 T cell receptor beta chains given below trace back to one sample, sequenced in a study of T cell responses to AZD1222 COVID-19 vaccine. Using immunoSEQ multiplex PCR, the repertoire was profiled, and TCRdb retains in-frame clones only, with some absent. The repertoire holds 180,000 or so clones, with roughly nine tenths as singletons. Sample: peripheral blood, taken 28 days after the second AZD1222 dose. The receptors originated from an adult who received the AZD1222 COVID-19 vaccine.

The V gene is TRBV7-9, the J gene TRBJ1-1; 8 bases fit TRBD1. The junction had 6 bases not matched to a gene; V was cut back by 5 bases and J by 1 base. CDR1 is SEHNR, CDR2 FQNEAQ, per germline (reference sequence). The CDR3 loop spans 15 amino acids. The CDR3 coding sequence is TGTGCCAGCAGCCCACGACAGGGGAGGAACACTGAAGCTTTCTTT. This translates into CASSPRQGRNTEAFF. The full variable domain, completed using reference TRBV7-9 and TRBJ1-1, is DTGVSQNPRHKITKRGQNVTFRCDPISEHNRLYWYRQTLGQGPEFLTYFQNEAQLEKSRLLSDRFSAERPKGSFSTLEIQRTEQGDSAMYLCASSPRQGRNTEAFFGQGTRLTVV.

The rearrangement links TRBV11-2 to TRBJ2-7; D tentatively fits TRBD1 or TRBD2 (6 bases each). Germline V CDR1 and CDR2: SGHAT, FQNNGV. V dropped 6 bases and J dropped 2 bases, with 17 bases sitting between them. The CDR3 contains 15 residues. The CDR3 DNA reads TGTGCCAGCAGAAATCCTGGGGGGCGAACCTACGAGCAGTACTTC. Its translation is CASRNPGGRTYEQYF.

V is TRBV19 and J is TRBJ1-2, with D perhaps TRBD1 (6 bases). Trimming took 3 bases from V and 4 from J, leaving 12 bases between them. The germline CDR1 and CDR2 sequences are LNHDA and SQIVND (reference sequence). This CDR3 comprises 14 residues. The CDR3, as DNA: TGTGCCAGTAGTATTCGACAGGAACCCTATGGCTACACCTTC. It encodes CASSIRQEPYGYTF.

The genes are TRBV6-5 and TRBJ1-1; D might be TRBD1 (6 bases). Trimming cost V 7 bases and J 5 bases, with 17 bases left between them. Germline V gene data show CDR1 as MNHEY and CDR2 as SVGAGI. This CDR3 spans 14 amino acids. This chain's CDR3 is CASTLIRGITEAFF. The CDR3 DNA is TGTGCCAGCACCCTTATAAGGGGGATAACTGAAGCTTTCTTT.

The V gene is TRBV9, the J gene TRBJ1-1; D is uncertain. The CDR3 runs to 15 residues. V was cut by 4 bases and J by 4 bases, with 17 bases left in between. Germline assignment: CDR1 SGDLS and CDR2 YYNGEE. The CDR3 sequence is CASSPLSGGGTEAFF. CDR3 DNA sequence: TGTGCCAGCAGCCCACTCTCCGGAGGCGGCACTGAAGCTTTCTTT.

The rearrangement joins TRBV7-9 to TRBJ2-3, with 10 bases lining up with TRBD2. The germline V gene encodes CDR1 SEHNR and CDR2 FQNEAQ (reference sequence). Trimming cost V 5 bases and J 4 bases; bases outside gene matches: 9. There are 16 residues in the CDR3. CDR3 in DNA: TGTGCCAGCAGCCAGGGGCTAGCGGGAGTAGCAGATACGCAGTATTTT. Its protein is CASSQGLAGVADTQYF.

The chain joins TRBV5-4 to TRBJ1-2; D gene unclear. This CDR3 has 13 amino acids. V was pared by 0 bases and J by 4 bases, with 7 bases between. Per the germline V gene, CDR1 is SGHNT and CDR2 is YYREEE (reference sequence). The CDR3: CASSLDGLYGYTF. Written as DNA, the CDR3 is TGTGCCAGCAGCTTGGACGGCCTCTATGGCTACACCTTC.

The V gene is TRBV5-8, the J gene TRBJ2-1; 14 bases match TRBD2. The germline CDR1 and CDR2 sequences are SGHTS and YDEGEE. V lost 4 bases and J lost 5; bases outside the gene matches: 8. This CDR3 region has 17 residues. CDR3 region: CASSRTRTSGRNNEQFF. DNA of the CDR3: TGTGCCAGCAGCCGGACACGGACTAGCGGGAGGAACAATGAGCAGTTCTTC.

The J gene is TRBJ2-5, the V gene TRBV6-1; 7 nucleotides agree with TRBD2. V dropped 0 bases and J dropped 5; count of bases not matched to a gene: 15. This CDR3 has 18 residues. The V gene's germline CDR1 is MNHNS and CDR2 SASEGT. The CDR3 sequence is CASSEAGDSGLPGETQYF. The CDR3 DNA follows: TGTGCCAGCAGTGAAGCGGGGGATAGCGGGCTCCCGGGGGAGACCCAGTACTTC.

The chain is built from TRBV6-6 and TRBJ1-5; D uncertain. V was cut by 5 bases and J by 4 bases, with 12 bases left in between. In germline, CDR1 is MNHNY, CDR2 SVGAGI (reference sequence). The CDR3 covers 14 residues. DNA for the CDR3: TGTGCCAGCAGTCCCCAACCGCTAAATCAGCCCCAGCATTTT. Translation: CASSPQPLNQPQHF.

CDR3 in amino acids: CASSLDPSSGEAFF. The CDR3 nucleotides read TGTGCCAGCAGCTTAGACCCTTCGAGCGGCGAAGCTTTCTTT. This chain connects TRBV7-9 to TRBJ1-1; D gene unclear. V was shortened by 1 base and J by 8 bases, with 14 bases between the two germline ends. Germline lookup yields CDR1 SEHNR and CDR2 FQNEAQ (reference sequence). This CDR3 contains 14 residues. Using reference TRBV7-9 and TRBJ1-1 for the parts outside the CDR3, the full variable domain is DTGVSQNPRHKITKRGQNVTFRCDPISEHNRLYWYRQTLGQGPEFLTYFQNEAQLEKSRLLSDRFSAERPKGSFSTLEIQRTEQGDSAMYLCASSLDPSSGEAFFGQGTRLTVV.

The CDR3 nucleotides are TGCGCCAGCAGTGAGTCCAACCCCCTCGGCGAGCAGTACTTC. Its translation is CASSESNPLGEQYF. The chain uses TRBV10-2 and TRBJ2-7; D remains ambiguous. Germline CDR1 reads WSHSY; CDR2 reads SAAADI. Trimming took 0 bases from V and 6 from J, leaving 12 bases between them. The CDR3 extends over 14 amino acids.

The chain links TRBV19 to TRBJ2-1, with 10 bases lining up with TRBD1. The V gene's germline CDR1 is LNHDA and CDR2 SQIVND (reference sequence). The CDR3 is made up of 17 amino acids. The J segment lost 8 bases and the V segment lost 3 bases, leaving 13 bases of the junction unmatched. This CDR3 reads CASSIGLGQGLEHEQFF. CDR3 DNA sequence: TGTGCCAGTAGTATCGGTTTGGGACAGGGGCTTGAGCATGAGCAGTTCTTC.

The rearrangement links TRBV2 to TRBJ2-2, with D perhaps TRBD1 (6 bases). Per germline, CDR1 SNHLY and CDR2 FYNNEI. Trimming stripped 6 bases from V and 3 bases from J, with 14 bases between. The CDR3 loop spans 15 amino acids. This chain's CDR3 is CASRKQGPDTGELFF. CDR3 coding DNA: TGTGCCAGCAGGAAACAGGGCCCGGACACCGGGGAGCTGTTTTTT. Based on the CDR3 plus reference TRBV2 and TRBJ2-2, the full variable domain is EPEVTQTPSHQVTQMGQEVILRCVPISNHLYFYWYRQILGQKVEFLVSFYNNEISEKSEIFDDQFSVERPDGSNFTLKIRSTKLEDSAMYFCASRKQGPDTGELFFGEGSRLTVL.

V usage is TRBV18 and J usage is TRBJ1-1; D gene ambiguous. This CDR3 is 15 amino acids long. V dropped 6 bases and J dropped 0 bases, with 14 bases sitting between them. From germline, CDR1 is KGHSH and CDR2 LQKENI. CDR3 nucleotide sequence: TGTGCCAGCTCCCCGATGGGTCAGGTGAACACTGAAGCTTTCTTT. Its translation: CASSPMGQVNTEAFF.

This chain links TRBV6-5 with TRBJ1-2; D remains unclear. Trimming stripped 7 bases from V and 4 bases from J, with 13 bases between. The V gene's germline CDR1 is MNHEY and CDR2 SVGAGI. This CDR3 has 13 amino acids. The CDR3 DNA reads as TGTGCCAGCACCAAGGACGCCCCCTATGGCTACACCTTC. As protein: CASTKDAPYGYTF.

The chain is built from TRBV19 and TRBJ2-1; 7 bases line up with TRBD2. The CDR3 spans 13 residues. Germline-derived CDR1 and CDR2 are LNHDA and SQIVND (reference sequence). V trimming: 3 bases; J trimming: 6 bases; junction bases outside the gene matches: 2. CDR3 loop: CASSIRLANEQFF. The CDR3 DNA reads as TGTGCCAGTAGTATTCGACTAGCCAATGAGCAGTTCTTC. The full variable domain, rest sourced from reference TRBV19 and TRBJ2-1, is DGGITQSPKYLFRKEGQNVTLSCEQNLNHDAMYWYRQDPGQGLRLIYYSQIVNDFQKGDIAEGYSVSREKKESFPLTVTSAQKNPTAFYLCASSIRLANEQFFGPGTRLTVL.

CDR3 amino acids: CASSFHSGTGIYEQYF. DNA of the CDR3: TGCGCCAGCAGCTTCCATTCAGGGACAGGGATCTACGAGCAGTACTTC. The chain has TRBV5-1 and TRBJ2-7, with 9 positions matching TRBD1. V gave up 2 bases and J gave up 3 bases; unmatched junction bases: 9. The CDR3 sequence is 16 residues long. CDR1 and CDR2 (germline): SGHRS, YFSETQ.

CDR3 in amino acids: CASRRGVSGYTF. The CDR3 coding sequence is TGTGCCAGCCGAAGGGGTGTGAGTGGCTACACCTTC. This sequence joins TRBV27 and TRBJ1-2, with D possibly TRBD1 on 5 matching bases. Germline CDR1 is MNHEY and CDR2 is SMNVEV (reference sequence). The V end was cut by 8 bases, the J end by 7 bases, with 14 bases between. The CDR3 is made up of 12 amino acids.

The rearrangement uses TRBV11-3 and TRBJ2-2; maybe TRBD2 (6 bases). V lost 1 base and J 3 bases, leaving 6 bases between the germline ends. Per germline, CDR1 SGHNT and CDR2 YENEEA. This CDR3 is built from 14 residues. The DNA for the CDR3 is TGTGCCAGCAGCTTAGGGGGGGACACCGGGGAGCTGTTTTTT. Its protein product is CASSLGGDTGELFF.

This CDR3 is CASSPVDGAYGYTF. CDR3 nucleotide sequence: TGCGCCAGCAGCCCCGTGGACGGGGCCTATGGCTACACCTTC. The chain joins TRBV5-1 to TRBJ1-2, with D possibly being TRBD1 (5 bases). Trimming took off 4 bases at V and 4 bases at J, with 14 bases between the two ends. CDR3 length: 14 amino acids. Germline loops: CDR1 SGHRS, CDR2 YFSETQ.

The rearrangement joins TRBV9 to TRBJ2-3; 11 nucleotides align to TRBD2. The J segment lost 1 base and the V segment lost 3 bases, leaving 4 bases of the junction unmatched. This CDR3 region has 16 residues. Per the germline V gene, CDR1 is SGDLS and CDR2 is YYNGEE. The CDR3 loop is CASSGLAGGGTDTQYF. The CDR3 nucleotides read TGTGCCAGCAGCGGCCTAGCGGGAGGAGGCACAGATACGCAGTATTTT.

This chain uses TRBV5-1 with TRBJ2-1, with D possibly TRBD2 on 5 matching bases. The germline V gene has CDR1 SGHRS and CDR2 YFSETQ. The germline V and J ends were trimmed by 3 bases and 10 bases, with 14 bases remaining between them. The length of the CDR3 is 13 residues. The CDR3 region is CASSYQSRGEQFF. The CDR3 DNA sequence: TGCGCCAGCAGCTACCAATCACGAGGGGAGCAGTTCTTC.

This sequence joins TRBV27 and TRBJ1-6; a weak D match, TRBD1 (5 bases). The CDR3 spans 15 residues. Germline V gives CDR1 MNHEY, CDR2 SMNVEV (reference sequence). V dropped 11 bases and J dropped 0 bases, with 14 bases sitting between them. The CDR3 DNA reads TGTGCCTCCACTGGGGGGTTCTCCTATAATTCACCCCTCCACTTT. Translation gives CASTGGFSYNSPLHF.

This clone was seen more than once but under ten times. The V call is TRBV28, the J call TRBJ2-3; TRBD2 matches 12 bases. The CDR3 covers 16 residues. Germline values: CDR1 MDHEN, CDR2 SYDVKM. The J segment lost 1 base and the V segment lost 4 bases, leaving 3 bases of the junction unmatched. CDR3 in amino acids: CASSSLAGGRTDTQYF. The CDR3 nucleotides are TGTGCCAGCAGTTCCCTAGCGGGGGGGCGCACAGATACGCAGTATTTT.

V is TRBV30 and J is TRBJ1-6; D perhaps matches TRBD1 (6 bases). Germline CDR1 is GTSNPN and CDR2 is SVGIG (reference sequence). CDR3 size: 15 residues. The V and J ends lost 3 bases and 1 base respectively, with 10 bases between them. DNA of the CDR3: TGTGCCTGGAGATACAGGGTTTCCTATAATTCACCCCTCCACTTT. Encoded protein: CAWRYRVSYNSPLHF.

This chain links TRBV5-4 with TRBJ1-2, with 9 bases identical to TRBD1. CDR1 is SGHNT and CDR2 is YYREEE in the germline V gene (reference sequence). V lost 4 bases to trimming and J lost 10 bases; unmatched junction nucleotides: 5. CDR3 length: 12 amino acids. CDR3 sequence: CASSRTGDTYTF. The CDR3 DNA follows: TGTGCCAGCAGCAGGACAGGGGATACCTACACCTTC.

The rearrangement uses TRBV1 and TRBJ2-1; whether TRBD2, the table's D call, matches the DNA was not checked. TRBV1 counts as a pseudogene. The CDR3 sequence is 16 residues long. The CDR3 protein is CTSSRPGDYPHNEQFF. CDR3 sequence (DNA): TGCACCAGCAGTCGTCCCGGGGACTACCCGCACAATGAGCAGTTCTTC.

In its sample, this clone was seen a few times. The CDR3 coding sequence is TGTGCCAGCAGTCAATTTGGCGCGGGGACCTCTGGGGCCAACGTCCTGACTTTC. Amino acid sequence: CASSQFGAGTSGANVLTF. The gene calls are TRBV6-6 and TRBJ2-6, with D possibly matching TRBD2 (6 bases). The CDR3 loop spans 18 amino acids. Trimming pared 5 bases from V and 0 bases from J, leaving 17 bases between. The germline gives CDR1 MNHNY, CDR2 SVGAGI (reference sequence).

The rearrangement joins TRBV14 to TRBJ1-4, with D unclear. This CDR3 comprises 15 residues. From germline, CDR1 is SGHDN and CDR2 FVKESK. With 1 base removed from V and 4 bases from J, the gap between germline ends came to 10 bases. The DNA for the CDR3 is TGTGCCAGCAGCCAAGCAACGGCCTATAATGAAAAACTGTTTTTT. This translates into CASSQATAYNEKLFF. Looking up the rest from reference TRBV14 and TRBJ1-4 gives the full variable domain: EAGVTQFPSHSVIEKGQTVTLRCDPISGHDNLYWYRRVMGKEIKFLLHFVKESKQDESGMPNNRFLAERTGGTYSTLKVQPAELEDSGVYFCASSQATAYNEKLFFGSGTQLSVL.